The sequence of this T cell receptor beta chain was determined in a study of control samples from healthy donors and cancer patients. The germline gives CDR1 SGHAT, CDR2 FQNNGV. J gave up 3 bases and V 0 bases, and 2 bases lay outside the gene matches. The CDR3 loop spans 15 amino acids. Sequencing was performed with immunoSEQ multiplex PCR; in TCRdb, only in-frame clones are kept and a portion is missing. Here the sample spans just under 150,000 clones, around 90% being singletons. The genes are TRBV11-2 and TRBJ2-3; 8 bases are shared with TRBD1. The source material was blood. This TCR derives from a man aged 30-40 years in good health. CDR3 amino acids: CASSLEDRETDTQYF. The CDR3 DNA is TGTGCCAGCAGCTTAGAGGACAGGGAGACAGATACGCAGTATTTT.